The sequence of this TCR beta chain was determined in a study of blood T cell repertoires in COVID-19. The wider study: Both acute and convalescent COVID-19 samples were obtained from the United States, Italy and Spain. From T cells, B-cell-depleted T cells, or PBMCs came the material, which was cDNA or gDNA.

Those enrolled in Seattle joined during active infection and were followed longitudinally afterward. The CDR3 length is 14 residues. Germline-derived CDR1 and CDR2 are MRHNA and SNTAGT. With V trimmed by 6 bases and J by 9 bases, 10 bases remained unmatched. In the original analysis: Amplification of reference gene primers provided the estimated nucleated cell counts. Sequencing was performed with immunoSEQ multiplex PCR; in TCRdb, only in-frame clones are kept and a portion is missing. V and J calls and clone size are as listed in that table; D and trimming were resolved from the DNA. The sample lists 140,000 to 150,000 clones; 88% were seen once.

Material: peripheral blood. The receptor's source is a human donor with COVID-19, enrolled during active disease. The donor label of this sample is uncertain. This chain links TRBV6-4 with TRBJ2-1, with TRBD2 identical over 8 bases. The chain's CDR3 is CASRRAGVDGEQFF. CDR3 DNA: TGTGCCAGCAGAAGAGCGGGAGTCGATGGTGAGCAGTTCTTC.